These 21 T cell receptor beta chains share one sample of origin, sequenced in a study of molecular identifiers for immune sequencing clone quantification. Via MiXCR, TCRdb re-called the PCR reads, giving one row per CDR3 protein. The table includes about 640,000 distinct CDR3 sequences, nearly 20% detected once. Sequencing was carried out using naive CD8+ T cells from blood, with Jurkat cell RNA spiked in. Stated subset: FACS-sorted CD8+CD4-CCR7+CD45RA+ naive T cells. The source of these receptors is a human donor in good health. Some libraries in this study had Jurkat cell RNA spiked in.

In regard to this clonotype: This may arise from a read error, as a much more abundant clone is one base away. V gene TRBV4-1 combines with J gene TRBJ2-3, with a tentative D call TRBD1 (6 bases). Germline CDR1 is MGHRA and CDR2 is YSYEKL. CDR3 length equals 16 residues. V shed 1 base and J shed 4 bases, with 15 bases lying between them. The DNA for the CDR3 is TGCGCCAGCAGCCAAGTGGGGCAGGGGACCGCAGATACGCAGTATTTT. It encodes CASSQVGQGTADTQYF.

This clonotype was detected ten times or more. V is TRBV29-1 and J is TRBJ2-5; D may be TRBD1 (6 bases). The CDR3 consists of 16 residues. Germline lookup yields CDR1 SQVTM and CDR2 ANQGSEA. Trimming cost V 1 base and J 1 base, with 16 bases left between them. The DNA of the CDR3 is TGCAGCGTTGAAGGGCAGGAGTGGGGGCCCCAAGAGACCCAGTACTTC. Amino acids: CSVEGQEWGPQETQYF.

Many counts were recorded for this clonotype. The J gene is TRBJ2-7, the V gene TRBV6-5; 8 nucleotides line up with TRBD1. CDR1 is MNHEY and CDR2 is SVGAGI in the germline V gene. The CDR3 length is 15 residues. The trim removed 2 bases at V and 2 bases at J, leaving 5 bases unmatched. This CDR3 is CASSYGQGVTYEQYF. In DNA, the CDR3 is TGTGCCAGCAGTTACGGACAGGGAGTTACCTACGAGCAGTACTTC.

This chain uses TRBV6-2 or TRBV6-3 with TRBJ2-7; D may be TRBD1 or TRBD2 (5 bases each). Per the germline V gene, CDR1 is MNHEY and CDR2 is SVGEGT. The CDR3 contains 12 residues. V was shortened by 8 bases and J by 5 bases, with 13 bases between the two germline ends. In DNA, the CDR3 is TGTGCCAGCCGAGGGACGTCGGACGAGCAGTACTTC. It codes for CASRGTSDEQYF.

With respect to this clonotype: This may arise from a read error, as a much more abundant clone is one base away. The chain couples TRBV11-2 to TRBJ2-5, with D perhaps being TRBD1 or TRBD2 (5 bases each). V gave up 0 bases and J gave up 9 bases, with 17 bases separating them. The CDR3 has 15 amino acids. Germline-derived CDR1 and CDR2 are SGHAT and FQNNGV. The CDR3 region has the DNA TGTGCCAGCAGCTTAGATGGAGAGGGGATGCAGGCCCAGTACTTC. Translated, it gives CASSLDGEGMQAQYF.

The chain is built from TRBV27 and TRBJ2-1; 7 bases match TRBD1. V shed 6 bases, J shed 3 bases, and the junction held 8 bases outside the gene matches. The CDR3 totals 15 residues. Germline lookup yields CDR1 MNHEY and CDR2 SMNVEV (reference sequence). The CDR3 spells CASSYTGTDYNEQFF. In nucleotides, the CDR3 is TGTGCCAGCAGCTATACCGGGACAGACTACAATGAGCAGTTCTTC.

Points on this clonotype: With a much larger clone just one base away, this may be a read error. The CDR3 does not close with the conserved phenylalanine or tryptophan, likely indicating a read error. The V and J genes are TRBV27 and TRBJ2-7, with 9 bases identical to TRBD1. This CDR3 spans 14 amino acids. Germline V gives CDR1 MNHEY, CDR2 SMNVEV (reference sequence). Unmatched junction bases numbered 7, after V lost 5 bases and J lost 5 bases. CDR3 bases: TGTGCCAGCAGTACTGGACAGGGGAGGGACGAGCAGTACCTC. Translated, it gives CASSTGQGRDEQYL.

Many counts were recorded for this clonotype. The chain carries TRBV29-1 and TRBJ2-5; D remains ambiguous. Germline V gene sequence: CDR1 SQVTM, CDR2 ANQGSEA. This CDR3 comprises 11 residues. The germline V and J ends were trimmed by 1 base and 4 bases, with 4 bases remaining between them. The CDR3 DNA reads as TGCAGCGTTGAAGGCCCAGAGACCCAGTACTTC. Amino acid sequence: CSVEGPETQYF.

This clonotype has a count of ten or more. CDR3 region: CASRTGGEEKLFF. The CDR3 bases are TGTGCCAGCCGAACAGGGGGGGAGGAAAAACTGTTTTTT. This sequence joins TRBV12-3 or TRBV12-4 and TRBJ1-4; 8 bases align to TRBD1. With V trimmed by 8 bases and J by 8 bases, 7 bases remained unmatched. The CDR3 consists of 13 residues.

This clonotype was seen ten or more times. V gene TRBV5-1 combines with J gene TRBJ1-6, with 8 bases aligning to TRBD1. Germline trimming cut 4 bases from V and 8 bases from J; bases unmatched to any gene: 8. The CDR3 totals 15 residues. Germline V CDR1 and CDR2: SGHRS, YFSETQ. This CDR3 is CASSPEGTGDSPLHF. CDR3 DNA: TGCGCCAGCAGCCCAGAAGGGACAGGAGATTCACCCCTCCACTTT.

This chain uses TRBV18 with TRBJ2-1; 8 positions match TRBD1. V was pared by 0 bases and J by 3 bases, with 7 bases of the junction left unmatched. There are 17 residues in the CDR3. CDR1 is KGHSH and CDR2 is LQKENI in the germline V gene. The CDR3 DNA reads TGTGCCAGCTCACCACCACCCGGGACAGGTGACTACAATGAGCAGTTCTTC. Residues: CASSPPPGTGDYNEQFF.

The chain has TRBV18 and TRBJ2-7; D ambiguous. The CDR3 has 16 residues. Germline V gene sequence: CDR1 KGHSH, CDR2 LQKENI. Trimming shortened V by 4 bases and J by 2 bases, and 18 bases separated the two germline ends. The CDR3 sequence: CASSHAPSEATYEQYF. The CDR3 DNA follows: TGTGCCAGCTCACACGCGCCCTCGGAAGCCACCTACGAGCAGTACTTC.

A few counts support this clonotype. The chain joins TRBV10-3 to TRBJ2-7; D is ambiguous. The length of the CDR3 is 11 residues. The germline V gene encodes CDR1 ENHRY and CDR2 SYGVKD. Trimming pared 6 bases from V and 2 bases from J, leaving 5 bases between. DNA of the CDR3: TGTGCCATCAGCGAGACCTACGAGCAGTACTTC. Protein sequence: CAISETYEQYF.

As for this clonotype: At one boundary the junction diverges from the germline segment, which might be a read error. The CDR3 DNA sequence: TGTGCCAACAGCTTGCTCGGCGGCACCCTAAACACTGAAGCTTTCTTT. Translation: CANSLLGGTLNTEAFF. The rearrangement links TRBV5-5 to TRBJ1-1; D gene uncertain. The CDR3 runs 16 residues. Germline V CDR1 and CDR2: SGHKS, YYEKEE (reference sequence).

This clonotype was seen a single time. The chain has TRBV30 and TRBJ1-6; 9 nucleotides agree with TRBD1. Germline-derived CDR1 and CDR2 are GTSNPN and SVGIG (reference sequence). J lost 10 bases, V lost 2 bases, and 12 bases had no gene match. This CDR3 has 16 amino acids. As DNA, the CDR3 is TGTGCCTGGAGTACATTAGGACAGGGGATAGAATCACCCCTCCACTTT. Its protein product is CAWSTLGQGIESPLHF.

This clonotype was seen repeatedly, ten times or more. This sequence joins TRBV28 and TRBJ2-7, with D unclear. Trimming left V 3 bases short and J 0 bases short, with 12 bases between. In germline, CDR1 is MDHEN, CDR2 SYDVKM. The length of the CDR3 is 15 residues. The CDR3 DNA sequence: TGTGCCAGCAGTTTCAGAGGCACGAGCTCCTACGAGCAGTACTTC. Translated, it gives CASSFRGTSSYEQYF.

At least ten counts were recorded for this clonotype. V and J are TRBV10-2 and TRBJ1-1; D perhaps matches TRBD1 (6 bases). V was trimmed by 3 bases and J by 0 bases, leaving 11 bases between them. This CDR3 is 15 amino acids long. Germline values: CDR1 WSHSY, CDR2 SAAADI. CDR3 in amino acids: CASSDWGALNTEAFF. DNA for the CDR3: TGCGCCAGCAGTGATTGGGGGGCACTGAACACTGAAGCTTTCTTT.

This clonotype has just a few counts. The chain combines TRBV7-9 with TRBJ2-7; 8 bases fit TRBD2. Germline CDR1 SEHNR, CDR2 FQNEAQ (reference sequence). Trimming at V came to 4 bases and at J to 5 bases, leaving 10 bases not matched to a gene. CDR3 length equals 15 residues. CDR3 protein: CASSSPGGALNEQYF. The CDR3 nucleotides are TGTGCCAGCAGCTCTCCCGGGGGGGCGCTGAACGAGCAGTACTTC.

This clonotype was seen more than once but under ten times. J is TRBJ2-7 and V is TRBV19; TRBD2 matches 12 bases. Unmatched junction bases numbered 16, after V lost 4 bases and J lost 3 bases. The CDR3 is 19 residues long. Germline CDR1 and CDR2: LNHDA and SQIVND (reference sequence). CDR3 loop: CASSTFTGTSGPTGYEQYF. The DNA for the CDR3 is TGTGCCAGTAGTACCTTTACCGGGACTAGCGGGCCGACAGGCTACGAGCAGTACTTC.

This chain uses TRBV15 with TRBJ2-2, with 7 bases identical to TRBD2. This CDR3 region has 16 residues. The germline CDR1 and CDR2 sequences are LNHNV and YYDKDF (reference sequence). The V segment lost 1 base and the J segment 3 bases; nucleotides outside the gene matches: 5. The CDR3 loop reads CATSRVGLGYTGELFF. In DNA form, the CDR3 reads TGTGCCACCAGCAGAGTAGGACTAGGGTACACCGGGGAGCTGTTTTTT.

This clonotype was counted at least ten times. The genes are TRBV27 and TRBJ2-3; a weak D match, TRBD2 (6 bases). Per germline, CDR1 MNHEY and CDR2 SMNVEV (reference sequence). Trimming stripped 7 bases from V and 7 bases from J, with 24 bases between. This CDR3 comprises 16 residues. The CDR3 nucleotides read TGTGCCAGCAAACCCGGCGGAGGGTTCTTTGATTATACGCAGTATTTT. Amino acid sequence: CASKPGGGFFDYTQYF.